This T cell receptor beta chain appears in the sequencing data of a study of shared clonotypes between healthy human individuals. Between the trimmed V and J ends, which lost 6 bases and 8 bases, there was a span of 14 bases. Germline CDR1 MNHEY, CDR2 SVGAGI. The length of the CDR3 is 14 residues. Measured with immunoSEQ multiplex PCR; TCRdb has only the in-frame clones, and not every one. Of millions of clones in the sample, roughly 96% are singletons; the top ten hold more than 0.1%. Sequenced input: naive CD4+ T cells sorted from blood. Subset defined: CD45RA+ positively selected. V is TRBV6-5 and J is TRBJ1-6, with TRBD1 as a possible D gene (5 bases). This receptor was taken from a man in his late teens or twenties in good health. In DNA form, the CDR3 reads TGTGCCAGCAGAAGAGGGGTGGGGGATTCACCCCTCCACTTT. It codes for CASRRGVGDSPLHF.